This T cell receptor beta chain was identified during a study of cytomegalovirus exposure and HLA in healthy donors. The PCR employed 60 Vbeta primers together with 13 Jbeta primers. TCRdb keeps only in-frame clones here, not all; method: immunoSEQ multiplex PCR. This table holds under 150,000 clones, about 84% found once. The material sequenced was PBMCs. The source of this sequence is a woman aged 40 to 50 in good health and CMV-seropositive.

CDR3 DNA sequence: TGTGCCAGCACCGAAACCGTCGCGATTAACTATGGCTACACCTTC. Amino acid sequence: CASTETVAINYGYTF. The gene calls are TRBV5-4 and TRBJ1-2, with D unresolved. From germline, CDR1 is SGHNT and CDR2 YYREEE (reference sequence). With 6 bases removed from V and 1 base from J, the gap between germline ends came to 16 bases. The CDR3 contains 15 residues. Using reference TRBV5-4 and TRBJ1-2 for the parts outside the CDR3, the full variable domain is ETGVTQSPTHLIKTRGQQVTLRCSSQSGHNTVSWYQQALGQGPQFIFQYYREEENGRGNFPPRFSGLQFPNYSSELNVNALELDDSALYLCASTETVAINYGYTFGSGTRLTVV.